The rows below give T cell receptor beta chains drawn from one sample of a study of blood T cell repertoires in COVID-19. Measured with immunoSEQ multiplex PCR; TCRdb has only the in-frame clones, and not every one. Here the sample spans hundreds of thousands of clones, about 90% being singletons. Sequenced material: peripheral blood. The receptors here all came from a woman aged 50 to 60 with COVID-19, enrolled during active disease. Both conserved end residues are part of each CDR3.

j_call: TRBJ2-7
v_call: TRBV18
cdr3_aa: CASSPGQASYEQYF

j_call: TRBJ1-1
v_call: TRBV2
cdr3_aa: CASSPMTEAFF

j_call: TRBJ2-1
v_call: TRBV28
cdr3_aa: CASSSKSGLAGGREFF

j_call: TRBJ1-5
v_call: TRBV10-3
cdr3_aa: CAIRDSSGQPQHF

j_call: TRBJ2-7
v_call: TRBV28
cdr3_aa: CASRETGWTYEQYF

j_call: TRBJ1-1
v_call: TRBV19
cdr3_aa: CASTEQGVTEAFF

j_call: TRBJ2-1
v_call: TRBV5-6
cdr3_aa: CASSPTPYSGLPFF

j_call: TRBJ2-7
v_call: TRBV27
cdr3_aa: CASSLSAPDTYEQYF

j_call: TRBJ2-3
v_call: TRBV5-1
cdr3_aa: CASRPGTSGRTDTQYF

j_call: TRBJ2-3
v_call: TRBV29-1
cdr3_aa: CSVEVLLRGVDTQYF

j_call: TRBJ1-2
v_call: TRBV5-1
cdr3_aa: CASSAKGGQGGYTF

j_call: TRBJ1-3
v_call: TRBV15
cdr3_aa: CATSRDLGGGSRF

j_call: TRBJ2-7
v_call: TRBV7-2
cdr3_aa: CASSLGAGGGAYEQYF

j_call: TRBJ2-7
v_call: TRBV6-5
cdr3_aa: CASRLAGGSRQYF

j_call: TRBJ2-2
v_call: TRBV5-4
cdr3_aa: CASSLTSQAGAGELFF

j_call: TRBJ1-2
v_call: TRBV6-5
cdr3_aa: CASRAGGWNYGYTF

j_call: TRBJ2-1
v_call: TRBV5-6
cdr3_aa: CASSLVWEGYNEQFF

j_call: TRBJ2-1
v_call: TRBV19
cdr3_aa: CASSIKGDVTLAGPSSYNEQFF

j_call: TRBJ1-5
v_call: TRBV18
cdr3_aa: CASSPGQSNQPQHF

j_call: TRBJ1-1
v_call: TRBV3-1/TRBV3-2
cdr3_aa: CASSQYFQEDRLAFF

j_call: TRBJ2-3
v_call: TRBV5-1
cdr3_aa: CASSLAPGQGSDTQYF

j_call: TRBJ2-3
v_call: TRBV2
cdr3_aa: CASRATSGSADTQYF